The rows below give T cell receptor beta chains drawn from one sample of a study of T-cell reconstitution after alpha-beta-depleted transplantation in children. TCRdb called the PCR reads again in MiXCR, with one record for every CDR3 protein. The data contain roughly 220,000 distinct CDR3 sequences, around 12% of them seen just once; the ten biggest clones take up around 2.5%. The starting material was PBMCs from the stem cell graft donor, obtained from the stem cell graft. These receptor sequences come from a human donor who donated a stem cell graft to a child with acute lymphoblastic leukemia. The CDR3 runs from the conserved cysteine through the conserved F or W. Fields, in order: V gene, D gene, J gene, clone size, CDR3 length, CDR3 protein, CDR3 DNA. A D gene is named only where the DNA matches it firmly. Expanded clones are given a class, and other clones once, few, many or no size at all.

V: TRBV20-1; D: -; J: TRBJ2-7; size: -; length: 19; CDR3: CSARDEGDAVLRNSYEQYF; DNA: TGCAGTGCTAGAGATGAGGGAGACGCGGTTTTGAGAAACTCCTACGAGCAGTACTTC
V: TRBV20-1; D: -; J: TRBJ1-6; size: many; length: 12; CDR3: CSAARDNSPLHF; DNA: TGCAGTGCCGCTAGGGATAATTCACCCCTCCACTTT
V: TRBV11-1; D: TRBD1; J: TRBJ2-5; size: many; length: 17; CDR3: CASSLETGTGWKETQYF; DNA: TGTGCCAGCAGCTTAGAAACCGGGACAGGGTGGAAGGAGACCCAGTACTTC
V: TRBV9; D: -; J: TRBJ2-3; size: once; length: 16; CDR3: CASSVGPLVSTDTQYF; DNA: TGTGCCAGCAGCGTCGGTCCCCTGGTTAGCACAGATACGCAGTATTTT
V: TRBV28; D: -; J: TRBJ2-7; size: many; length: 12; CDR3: CASSLGQFEQYF; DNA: TGTGCCAGCAGTTTAGGGCAGTTCGAGCAGTACTTC
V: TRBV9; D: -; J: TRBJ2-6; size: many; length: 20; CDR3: CASSFSELRGGYSGANVLTF; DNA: TGTGCCAGCAGCTTTTCGGAGCTTCGGGGAGGCTACTCTGGGGCCAACGTCCTGACTTTC
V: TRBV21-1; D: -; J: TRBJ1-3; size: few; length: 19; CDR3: CASSKISGQQMISGNTIYF; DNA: TGTGCCAGCAGCAAAATTTCAGGACAGCAGATGATCTCTGGAAACACCATATATTTT
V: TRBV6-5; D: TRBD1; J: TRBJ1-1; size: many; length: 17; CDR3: CASSYLPDRPMNTEAFF; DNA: TGTGCCAGCAGTTACCTACCGGACAGGCCGATGAACACTGAAGCTTTCTTT
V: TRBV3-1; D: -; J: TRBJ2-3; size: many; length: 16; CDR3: CASSQEGGASTDTQYF; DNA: TGTGCCAGCAGCCAAGAGGGGGGGGCGAGCACAGATACGCAGTATTTT
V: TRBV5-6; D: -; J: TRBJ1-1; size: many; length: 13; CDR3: CASSSRVNTEAFF; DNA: TGTGCCAGCAGCAGCAGGGTGAACACTGAAGCTTTCTTT
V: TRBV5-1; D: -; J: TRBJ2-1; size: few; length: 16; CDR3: CASSPEDGSSYNEQFF; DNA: TGCGCCAGCAGCCCCGAGGACGGGAGCTCCTACAATGAGCAGTTCTTC
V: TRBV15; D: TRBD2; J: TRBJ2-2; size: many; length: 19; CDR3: CATSRDRRLAGVPAGELFF; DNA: TGTGCCACCAGCAGAGATCGGAGACTAGCGGGAGTTCCGGCCGGGGAGCTGTTTTTT
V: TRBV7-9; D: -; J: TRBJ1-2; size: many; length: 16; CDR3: CASSSRLAREGYGYTF; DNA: TGTGCCAGCAGCTCTCGACTTGCCAGGGAGGGCTATGGCTACACCTTC
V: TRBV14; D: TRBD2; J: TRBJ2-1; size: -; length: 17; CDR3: CASSLPLAGSSYNEQFF; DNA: TGTGCCAGCAGCCTACCCCTAGCGGGCAGCTCCTACAATGAGCAGTTCTTC
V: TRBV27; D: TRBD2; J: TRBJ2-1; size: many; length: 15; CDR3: CASSLKASGYNEQFF; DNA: TGTGCCAGCAGTTTAAAGGCTAGCGGGTACAATGAGCAGTTCTTC
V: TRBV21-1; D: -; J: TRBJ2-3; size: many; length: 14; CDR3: CAIPRAGCTDTQYF; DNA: TGTGCCATCCCCCGAGCCGGCTGCACAGATACGCAGTATTTT
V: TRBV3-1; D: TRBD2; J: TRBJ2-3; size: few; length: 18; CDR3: CASSQALTSGLSTDTQYF; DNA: TGTGCCAGCAGCCAAGCCTTAACTAGCGGGCTTAGCACAGATACGCAGTATTTT
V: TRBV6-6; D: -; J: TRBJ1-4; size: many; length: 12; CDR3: CASSFLREKLFF; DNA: TGTGCCAGCAGTTTCCTACGTGAAAAACTGTTTTTT
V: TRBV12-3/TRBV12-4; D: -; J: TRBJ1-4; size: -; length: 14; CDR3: CASRQGATNEKLFF; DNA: TGTGCCAGCAGGCAGGGCGCAACTAATGAAAAACTGTTTTTT
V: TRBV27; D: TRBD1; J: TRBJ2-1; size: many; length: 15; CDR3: CASSYRDRGLDEQFF; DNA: TGTGCCAGCAGTTACCGGGACAGGGGGCTCGATGAGCAGTTCTTC
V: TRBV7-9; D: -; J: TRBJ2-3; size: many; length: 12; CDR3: CASSQLRDTQYF; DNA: TGTGCCAGCAGCCAGCTCCGCGATACGCAGTATTTT
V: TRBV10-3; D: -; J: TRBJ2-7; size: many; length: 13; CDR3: CAISEPDSYEQYF; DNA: TGTGCCATCAGTGAGCCGGACAGCTACGAGCAGTACTTC
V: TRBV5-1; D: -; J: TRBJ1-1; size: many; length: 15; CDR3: CASSSYGREVTEAFF; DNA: TGCGCCAGCAGCTCTTACGGGCGGGAGGTCACTGAAGCTTTCTTT
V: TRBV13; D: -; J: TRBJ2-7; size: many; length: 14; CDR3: CASSLGSVRYEQYF; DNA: TGTGCCAGCAGCTTAGGTAGTGTTCGTTACGAGCAGTACTTC
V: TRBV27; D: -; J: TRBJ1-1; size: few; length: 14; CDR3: CASSTSRGNTEAFF; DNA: TGTGCCAGCAGTACTTCTCGGGGGAACACTGAAGCTTTCTTT
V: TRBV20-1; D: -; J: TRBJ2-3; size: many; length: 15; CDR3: CSALGTSPVTDTQYF; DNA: TGCAGTGCTCTGGGGACTTCTCCCGTCACAGATACGCAGTATTTT
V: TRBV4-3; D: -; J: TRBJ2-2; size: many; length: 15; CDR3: CASSQDGAWTGELFF; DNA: TGCGCCAGCAGCCAAGACGGGGCCTGGACCGGGGAGCTGTTTTTT
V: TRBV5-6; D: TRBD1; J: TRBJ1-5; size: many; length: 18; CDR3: CASSWTGQGAYSNQPQHF; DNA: TGTGCCAGCAGCTGGACCGGACAGGGGGCCTATAGCAATCAGCCCCAGCATTTT